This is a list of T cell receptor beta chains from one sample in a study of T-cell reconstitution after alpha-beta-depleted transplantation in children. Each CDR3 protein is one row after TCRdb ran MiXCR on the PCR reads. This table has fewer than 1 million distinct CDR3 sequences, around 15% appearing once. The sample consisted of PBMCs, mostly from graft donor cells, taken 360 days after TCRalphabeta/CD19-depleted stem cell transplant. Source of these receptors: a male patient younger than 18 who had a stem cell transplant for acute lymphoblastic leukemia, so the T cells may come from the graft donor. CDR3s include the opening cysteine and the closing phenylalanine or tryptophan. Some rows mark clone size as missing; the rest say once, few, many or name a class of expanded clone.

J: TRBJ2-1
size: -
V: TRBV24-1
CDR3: CATSDSGRGRWGEQFF

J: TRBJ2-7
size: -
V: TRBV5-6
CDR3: CASSSLGGKTYEQYF

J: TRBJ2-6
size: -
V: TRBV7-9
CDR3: CAAGFLRGSGANVLTF

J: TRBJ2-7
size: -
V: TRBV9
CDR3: CASSVTSGASYEQYF

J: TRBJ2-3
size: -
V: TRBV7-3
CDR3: CASSLTGTSGRFGTDTQYF

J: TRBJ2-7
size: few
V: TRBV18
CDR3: CASSPSLTGVYEQYF

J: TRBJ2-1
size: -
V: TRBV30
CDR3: CAWTSDYNEQFF

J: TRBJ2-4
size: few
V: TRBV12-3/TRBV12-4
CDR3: CASSRGLENIQYF

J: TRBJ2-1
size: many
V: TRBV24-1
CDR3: CATSGQGARNEQFF

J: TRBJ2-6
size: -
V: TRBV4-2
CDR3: CASSQETPSKVLTF

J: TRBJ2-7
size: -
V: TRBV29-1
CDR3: CSVEVGTGAYEQYF

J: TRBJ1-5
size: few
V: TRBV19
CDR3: CASSTPRGRNQPQHF

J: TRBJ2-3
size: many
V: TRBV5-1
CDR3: CASSWTRLAGGDTQYF

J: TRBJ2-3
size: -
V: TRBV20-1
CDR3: CSARWLLTPDTQYF

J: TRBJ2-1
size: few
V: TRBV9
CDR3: CASSGHSGKGHANSYNEQFF

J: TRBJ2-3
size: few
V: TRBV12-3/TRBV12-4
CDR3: CASRIGRGIDTQYF

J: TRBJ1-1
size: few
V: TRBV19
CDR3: CATKGQPYTEAFF

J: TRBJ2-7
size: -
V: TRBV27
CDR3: CASSLQQREGRHEQYF

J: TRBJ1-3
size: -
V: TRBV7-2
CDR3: CASSYGQGRNTIYF

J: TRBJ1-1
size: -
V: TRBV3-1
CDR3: CASSQEDRVTTEAFF

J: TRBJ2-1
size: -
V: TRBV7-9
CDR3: CASSSLTSYNEQFF

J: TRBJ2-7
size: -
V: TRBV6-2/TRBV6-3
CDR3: CASSSGVGFNEQYF

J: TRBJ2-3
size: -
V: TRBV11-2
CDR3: CASSPRYGNPPDTQYF

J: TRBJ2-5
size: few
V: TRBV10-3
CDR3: CAISGGHGRQETQYF

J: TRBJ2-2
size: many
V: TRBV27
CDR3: CASSLMGTGELFF

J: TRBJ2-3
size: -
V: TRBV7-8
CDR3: CASTLNRITQYF

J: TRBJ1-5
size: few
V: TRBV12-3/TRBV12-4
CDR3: CASSPRAGGYQPQHF

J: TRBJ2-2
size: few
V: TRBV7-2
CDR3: CASSHPGGGELFF

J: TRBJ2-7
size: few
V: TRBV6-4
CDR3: CASSGSGEDSGTYEQYF

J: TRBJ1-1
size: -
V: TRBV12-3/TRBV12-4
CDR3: CASSLRMSGRMGEAFF

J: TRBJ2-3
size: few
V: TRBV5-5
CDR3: CASSLSGTSVPDTQYF

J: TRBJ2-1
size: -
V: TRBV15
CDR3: CATSSSYPGDEQFF

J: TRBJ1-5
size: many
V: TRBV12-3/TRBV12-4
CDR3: CASSSQRFNNQPQHF

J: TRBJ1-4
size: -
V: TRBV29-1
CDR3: CSVLIGPNEKLFF

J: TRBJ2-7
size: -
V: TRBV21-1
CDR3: CASSKGNSRYEQYF

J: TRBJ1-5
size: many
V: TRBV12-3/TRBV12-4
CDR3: CASSFRGAGQPQHF

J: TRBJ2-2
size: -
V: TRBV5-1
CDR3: CASKTPNTGELFF

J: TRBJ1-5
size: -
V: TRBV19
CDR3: CAAGTGDQPQHF

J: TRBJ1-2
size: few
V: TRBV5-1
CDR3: CASSPLDRGYGYTF

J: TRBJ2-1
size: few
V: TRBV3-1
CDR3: CASSPFEVRVYNEQFF

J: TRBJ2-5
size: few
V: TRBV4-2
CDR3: CASSSPVVETQYF

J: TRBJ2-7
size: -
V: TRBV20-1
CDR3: CSARVQPPDWEPPSSQQYF

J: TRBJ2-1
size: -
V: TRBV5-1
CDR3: CASSSLLAGVPYNEQFF

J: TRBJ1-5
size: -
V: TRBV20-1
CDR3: CSAIRGAGQPQHF

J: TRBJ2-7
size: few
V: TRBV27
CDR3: CASSLQGSPYEQYF

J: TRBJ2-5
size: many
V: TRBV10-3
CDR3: CAITPGIETQYF

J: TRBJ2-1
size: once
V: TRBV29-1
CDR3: CSVGDRGRHEQFF

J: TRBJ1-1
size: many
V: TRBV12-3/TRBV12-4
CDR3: CASSFTGSLEAFF

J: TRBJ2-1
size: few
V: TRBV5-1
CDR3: CASSLGGQGHNEQFF

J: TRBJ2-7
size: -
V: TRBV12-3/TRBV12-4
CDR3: CASWGLESHEQYF

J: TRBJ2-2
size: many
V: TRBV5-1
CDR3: CASSLGPSNTGELFF

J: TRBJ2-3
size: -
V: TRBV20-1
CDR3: CSAAERLDSDTQYF

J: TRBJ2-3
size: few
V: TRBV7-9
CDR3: CASSQRTSGPDTQYF

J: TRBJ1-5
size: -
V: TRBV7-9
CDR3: CASSLGAGRRNQPQHF

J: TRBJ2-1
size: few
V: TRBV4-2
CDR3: CASSQVPSHEQFF

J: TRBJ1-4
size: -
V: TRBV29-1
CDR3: CSVDLGEKLFF

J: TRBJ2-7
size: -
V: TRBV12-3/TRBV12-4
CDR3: CASSSGLVFGEQYF

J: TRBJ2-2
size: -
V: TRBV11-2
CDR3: CASQTGGSTGELFF